This TCR beta chain is from a study of OX40 agonist ivuxolimab in advanced cancers. Notes on the study in general: Those patients achieving a partial response at 0.1-3.0 mg/kg showed among the lowest clonal expansion.

Libraries were prepared by immunoSEQ multiplex PCR; TCRdb keeps only in-frame clonotypes and omits some of them. Of 55,000 to 75,000 clones listed, about 89% are singletons. CDR3 length: 13 residues. V was trimmed by 6 bases and J by 7 bases, leaving 16 bases between them. CDR1 MNHEY and CDR2 SMNVEV come from the germline V gene (reference sequence). Of note for this clone: Antigen unknown.

The source material was CD4+ or CD8+ T cells sorted from blood, sampled in a trial of the OX40 agonist ivuxolimab. The TCR originated in an adult with an advanced solid tumor such as melanoma, head and neck, liver or kidney cancer. The chain links TRBV27 to TRBJ2-7; D perhaps matches TRBD2 (5 bases). DNA for the CDR3: TGTGCCAGCAGATCCCTGCGGGCTAGGGAGCAGTACTTC. Translated, it gives CASRSLRAREQYF.